The clone carrying this TCR beta chain was found many times. These data come from a study of identical twins. V was trimmed by 5 bases and J by 3 bases, leaving 11 bases between them. The CDR3 consists of 13 residues. Per the germline V gene, CDR1 is SGHTA and CDR2 is FQGTGA. TCRdb reprocessed the 5' RACE reads via MiXCR and lists one record per CDR3 protein. Altogether roughly 230,000 distinct CDR3 sequences are present, about 8% being singletons, with the ten largest covering approximately 3%. The data were also submitted as part of a second study, on yellow fever vaccine responses in identical twins.

This sequence joins TRBV7-3 and TRBJ2-7; no firm D call. The TCR originated in a woman under 30 in good health. Material: CD8+ T cells sorted from blood. CDR3 nucleotide sequence: TGTGCCAGCAGCCCCTCCGTCGACTACGAGCAGTACTTC. Protein product: CASSPSVDYEQYF.